Each of the 15 T cell receptor beta chains below was sequenced from the same sample in a study of tumor-infiltrating lymphocytes in primary liver carcinoma. With a constant-region primer, TCR beta cDNA was made from around 520 ng of total RNA. Three-round nested multiplex PCR performed with slightly modified ARM-PCR produced the TCR beta libraries. A C-beta reverse primer and TRBV1-TRBV30 forward primers served in each of the first two PCR rounds, at ten to eleven cycles apiece. TCRdb called the multiplex PCR reads again in MiXCR, with one record for every CDR3 protein. The table lists around 88,000 distinct CDR3 sequences, 55% to 75% of them singletons. The source material, about 17-31 mg of unsorted bulk tissue, was used to co-extract RNA and DNA. The sequenced sample consisted of tumor-adjacent normal liver tissue. All receptors derive from a man in his forties or fifties with primary liver carcinoma and hepatitis B virus infection.

In its sample, this clonotype was seen many times. The rearrangement joins TRBV4-2 to TRBJ2-2; D is unclear. The CDR3 runs 16 residues. Trimming shortened V by 1 base and J by 0 bases, and 9 bases separated the two germline ends. Germline lookup yields CDR1 LGHNA and CDR2 YNFKEQ. This chain's CDR3 is CASSQGASANTGELFF. CDR3 coding DNA: TGTGCCAGCAGCCAAGGAGCCTCCGCGAACACCGGGGAGCTGTTTTTT.

Of note for this clonotype: A much more abundant neighbour one base away suggests this may be a read error. The chain links TRBV7-8 to TRBJ1-1; D is possibly TRBD1 (5 bases). The ends were cut back, 8 bases at V and 3 bases at J, with 13 bases in the middle. From germline, CDR1 is SGHVS and CDR2 FQNEAQ. The CDR3 is 13 amino acids. CDR3 nucleotides: TGTGCCAGCTGCTACTCGGGGGACACTGAAGCTTTCTTT. Translated: CASCYSGDTEAFF.

Worth noting for this clonotype: One end of the junction fails to match germline, which may point to a read error. The chain recombines TRBV29-1 with TRBJ2-2; the D call may be TRBD1 or TRBD2 (5 bases each). Germline V gene lookup returns CDR1 SQVTM and CDR2 ANQGSEA. The CDR3 runs 12 residues. In nucleotides, the CDR3 is TGCAGCATTGAAAGTGGGGGCGGGGAGCTGTTTTTT. Encoded protein: CSIESGGGELFF.

As to this clonotype: Here the CDR3 omits its conserved ending phenylalanine or tryptophan, so a read error is the likely source. The rearrangement joins TRBV12-3 or TRBV12-4 to TRBJ2-1; 12 nucleotides line up with TRBD2. This CDR3 spans 14 amino acids. Trimming removed 3 bases from V and 9 bases from J; junction bases left unmatched: 3. CDR3 region: CASSFRLAGVEQFL. In nucleotides, the CDR3 is TGTGCCAGCAGTTTCAGACTAGCGGGAGTTGAGCAGTTCTTA.

This clonotype was counted many times. The V and J genes are TRBV12-3 or TRBV12-4 and TRBJ2-2; D is unclear. The CDR3 is 14 amino acids. The germline V and J ends were trimmed by 5 bases and 1 base, with 8 bases remaining between them. CDR3 coding DNA: TGTGCCAGCAGTCAAGGTCAGAACACCGGGGAGCTGTTTTTT. Translating it yields CASSQGQNTGELFF.

This clonotype was observed a handful of times. This may stem from a read error, because a much larger clone lies one nucleotide away. The conserved phenylalanine or tryptophan normally closing the CDR3 is absent here, so this likely arose from a read error. The V gene is TRBV4-1, the J gene TRBJ2-3; TRBD1 agrees at 10 bases. Losses at the gene ends were 4 bases for V and 2 bases for J; bases not matched to a gene: 9. This CDR3 has 17 amino acids. From germline, CDR1 is MGHRA and CDR2 YSYEKL. The CDR3 is CASSLHTGTGDTDTQYL. The CDR3 nucleotides are TGCGCCAGCAGCCTTCACACCGGGACAGGGGACACAGATACGCAGTATTTA.

Regarding this clonotype: Mismatch with germline at one junction end may stem from a read error. The chain employs TRBV11-2 and TRBJ2-2; 8 nucleotides match TRBD2. The CDR3 sequence is 16 residues long. Germline V lookup: CDR1 SGHAT, CDR2 FQNNGV. The CDR3 reads CAISFTGGVGTGELFF. In DNA form, the CDR3 reads TGTGCCATCAGCTTCACGGGGGGGGTAGGGACCGGGGAGCTGTTTTTC.

V gene TRBV29-1 combines with J gene TRBJ2-1; the D gene is possibly TRBD1 (7 bases). CDR1 is SQVTM, CDR2 ANQGSEA, per germline. Trimming removed 7 bases at V and 8 bases at J, with 18 bases between. The CDR3 spans 13 residues. The CDR3 coding sequence is TGCAGCGCTGACCGGGGCAGGGGGGATGAGCAGTTCTTC. It codes for CSADRGRGDEQFF.

Concerning this clonotype itself: Mismatch with germline at one junction end may stem from a read error. The V gene is TRBV11-1, the J gene TRBJ2-1; D is possibly TRBD1 (5 bases). The CDR3 extends over 17 amino acids. Germline loops: CDR1 SGHAT, CDR2 FQDESV (reference sequence). The CDR3 reads CANSSDARGSTYNEQFF. The CDR3 DNA reads TGTGCCAACAGCTCGGACGCTAGGGGTTCGACCTACAATGAGCAGTTCTTC.

This clonotype has a single count. This chain connects TRBV6-4 to TRBJ2-1; 8 positions agree with TRBD2. Looked up from germline, CDR1 is MRHNA and CDR2 is SNTAGT. The length of the CDR3 is 15 residues. The trim removed 10 bases at V and 9 bases at J, leaving 17 bases unmatched. CDR3 residues: CATYIPTSVAGEQFF. The CDR3 coding sequence is TGTGCCACCTACATCCCGACTAGCGTGGCCGGTGAGCAGTTCTTC.

This clonotype appeared a few times. The chain has TRBV15 and TRBJ2-7; TRBD2 aligns across 10 bases. The CDR3 runs 15 residues. In germline, CDR1 is LNHNV, CDR2 YYDKDF (reference sequence). Trimming removed 5 bases from V and 3 bases from J; junction bases left unmatched: 7. This CDR3 reads CATSALTSGNYEQYF. CDR3 DNA sequence: TGTGCCACCAGCGCTCTAACTAGCGGGAACTACGAGCAGTACTTC.

Details on this clonotype: An end of the junction does not agree with germline; a read error may underlie this. The genes are TRBV7-9 and TRBJ2-2, with TRBD1 matching over 10 bases. Germline V gene sequence: CDR1 SEHNR, CDR2 FQNEAQ (reference sequence). The CDR3 sequence is 16 residues long. The CDR3, as DNA: TGTGCCAGCAGCGCCCGGACAGGGGGGAACACCGAGGAGCTGTTTTTT. Translation: CASSARTGGNTEELFF.

V gene TRBV11-2 combines with J gene TRBJ2-7, with TRBD2 identical over 9 bases. This CDR3 comprises 15 residues. Germline V CDR1 and CDR2: SGHAT, FQNNGV. Trimming at V came to 5 bases and at J to 4 bases, leaving 9 bases not matched to a gene. CDR3 nucleotides: TGTGCCAGCAGCATAGTCGCGGGAGGGTTTTACGAGCAGTACTTC. Its translation: CASSIVAGGFYEQYF.

On this clonotype: At one of its ends the junction is not consistent with the germline gene, which may arise from a read error. CDR3 protein: CTSSLTSVYNKQFF. CDR3 nucleotide sequence: TGTACCAGCAGCTTGACTAGCGTTTACAATAAGCAGTTCTTC. The chain has TRBV11-2 and TRBJ2-1, with 8 bases fitting TRBD2. CDR1 is SGHAT and CDR2 is FQNNGV in the germline V gene. The CDR3 contains 14 residues.

This clonotype was picked up many times. The rearrangement links TRBV6-5 to TRBJ2-3, with 10 bases that match TRBD1. This CDR3 comprises 15 residues. With V trimmed by 4 bases and J by 3 bases, 4 bases remained unmatched. Germline V gene sequence: CDR1 MNHEY, CDR2 SVGAGI. The DNA of the CDR3 is TGTGCCAGCAGTTTTATGGGACAGGGGACAGATACGCAGTATTTT. Translated: CASSFMGQGTDTQYF.